This T cell receptor beta chain was found in a study of cytomegalovirus exposure and HLA in healthy donors (dated by TCRdb to 2016 to 2017). Background for the entire study: An earlier analysis of roughly 500 of the donors reported more than 250 Gb of sequence data and 100 million to 140 million unique TCR beta sequences from 150 million to 200 million T cells. Besides the first cohort of around 670 subjects, a separate validation cohort made up of around 120 different subjects was used. Donor age, sex, ethnicity and CMV serostatus were collected together with the repertoire data. Every repertoire in the discovery cohort had been generated on one and the same sequencing platform. In a later analysis, previously published TCR beta repertoires from 550 to 700 donors were re-analyzed and high-resolution HLA genotyping was added so that TCR occurrence patterns could be studied. The later analysis used no new phenotypic data to find candidate immune exposures, relying instead on TCR beta sequences and their occurrence across donors. Four to six DR-DQ haplotypes were handled as single units for association and clustering because linkage in the cohort was strong. The study profiled the T cell repertoires of 500 to 800 subjects by immunosequencing and related them to cytomegalovirus serostatus. Across some 400 genotyped donors of the cohort, an average of approximately 240,000 unique TCR beta nucleotide sequences per donor were sequenced, and approximately 17% of those sequences were non-productive. In an earlier analysis of around 540 of the donors, high-throughput TCR beta sequencing was used to judge whether each TCR beta V gene segment behaved as functional or pseudogenic. High-throughput TCR immunosequencing, statistical association of individual TCRs with disease status, and machine learning were combined to predict cytomegalovirus infection status. The study aimed to test whether cataloging public T cell receptors could reveal signatures of past pathogen exposure. HLA typing included class I and class II loci at four-digit resolution. Approximately 300 gigabases of sequencing data and around 80 million unique TCR sequences made up an early release that covered nearly 650 HLA-typed donors. A later genetic analysis used genome-wide SNP genotypes for about three fifths of the 666 donors, treating that subset as a discovery cohort. Typing coverage varied by locus: 629-630 donors for A, B, C, DRB1 and DQB1; approximately 520 for DQA1; about 600 for DPA1; 450 to 480 for DPB1. Of the roughly 400 genotyped donors, 81% were placed in the genetic ancestry cluster associated with self-reported Caucasian donors. The paper's findings and limits, for the study overall: The study listed 164 TCR beta chains as associated with cytomegalovirus. Because counts were too low, roughly 16 rarely observed V segments, including chromosome 9 orphons, were left out of the earlier analysis of several hundred of the donors. A cluster of highly shared sequence variants was judged likely to be a technical artifact of the sequencing pipeline. Compared with equally common non-associated chains, HLA-associated TCR beta chains in a later analysis were more clonally expanded and had lower generation probabilities. Cytomegalovirus status was reported to be diagnosed by the classifier with high specificity and sensitivity in both the original and validation cohorts. Some IMGT-functional V segments, including TRBV6-2 and TRBV6-3, could not be told apart with the 87-base-pair reads, so those segments were excluded. While some public TCRs were present in many individuals, most TCR sequences turned up only very rarely across donors. According to a later analysis, parvovirus B19, influenza, CMV and Epstein-Barr virus appeared linked to several top co-occurrence clusters. CMV serostatus was the only immune exposure information available for the cohort. In a later analysis, TCR association rates were found to vary across HLA loci, with the most associated TCRs seen for DRB1 alleles and the fewest for HLA-C alleles. Sequencing depth was assumed to be roughly uniform across donors in the presence/absence analyses, though that assumption may not hold. In vitro tests confirmed that three of the cytomegalovirus-associated TCR beta chains recognize cytomegalovirus antigens. This cohort had only TCR beta chains sequenced, and the lack of alpha or paired-chain data limited which features could be detected. Linkage disequilibrium might explain the correlated functional status among segregating V segments, but an unknown experimental factor could not be excluded. Because some donors lacked HLA typing at each locus, the association tests relied only on the typed subset. In a later genetic analysis, fewer N-insertions in productive TCRs were reported among donors in an Asian-associated ancestry cluster than the roughly 640-donor mean. According to the authors, the approach could potentially be generalized to other disease states and immunological phenotypes. A later genetic analysis associated a missense DCLRE1C variant with V-gene and J-gene trimming of TCR beta chains, and an independent cohort replicated the association. A further reported finding was that TCR beta sequences accurately predicted the HLA-A and HLA-B alleles for most subjects in the first cohort. At a false discovery rate of 0.05, a later analysis linked around 15,000 TCR beta sequences to specific HLA alleles. When HLA alleles, especially DR and DQ, strongly co-occurred, TCR associations were difficult to assign to individual alleles. Most CMV-associated TCR beta chains appeared to be HLA-restricted in a later analysis, and the HLA associations seemed to be driven largely by CMV exposure. An earlier analysis of approximately 600 of the donors showed that most TCR beta V segments appeared in productive rearrangements either about 87% or about 30% of the time, which broadly matched IMGT annotations.

About this clone: Its antigen is still unknown. No clone much larger than this one lies a single base away; base qualities are absent.

The CDR3 contains 13 residues, cysteine and phenylalanine counted. CDR3 DNA is the only sequence kept; it has 39 bases, read in frame from the first base. V is cut by 11 bases and J by 3 bases, and the space between the germline ends is 14 bases. The CDR1 and CDR2 encoded by the germline V gene are MDHEN and SYDVKM. The cohort comprised several hundred healthy bone marrow donors. Cohort members were all nominally healthy when sampled, although unrecorded immune exposures were likely present. The donor tested CMV seronegative and was one of the 352 seronegative cohort members. A peripheral blood sample was collected from each donor, and TCR beta sequencing was performed on peripheral blood mononuclear cells. The Qiagen DNeasy Blood Extraction Kit was used to extract genomic DNA from the blood cell samples. The method was the immunoSEQ multiplex PCR assay. The multiplex PCR relied on a mix of 60 forward primers for TCR Vbeta segments and 13 reverse primers for TCR Jbeta segments. Amplification of the CDR3 region of rearranged TCR beta genes was performed with a multiplex PCR assay on genomic DNA. On the Illumina HiSeq System, the amplified TCR beta libraries were sequenced as 87-base-pair reads. Per the source publication's procedure: In a later analysis, 80 million or so unique TCR beta chains were counted across the 500 to 700 repertoires, and roughly 10 million of these chains were shared by at least two donors. Raw reads were error-corrected and collapsed into unique sequences with a nearest-neighbor algorithm that merged closely related sequences to remove PCR and sequencing errors. To assign V, D and J gene segments, CDR3 sequences were aligned to IMGT reference sequences. For a sequence to be retained, at least a six-nucleotide match to both a V gene segment and a J gene segment was required. Rearrangements were classified as productive when the CDR3 lacked stop codons and remained in frame with V and J, and all other rearrangements were classified as non-productive. CDR3 was defined according to IMGT convention as the region running from the second conserved V-encoded cysteine to the conserved J-encoded phenylalanine. In an earlier analysis of more than 550 of the donors, sequences lacking an unambiguous match to a single V gene segment were excluded. An earlier analysis of 450 to 650 of the donors called V segments functional above 56.7% productive rearrangements and segregating when the between-donor standard deviation exceeded 5%. A statistical classification framework was developed to diagnose cytomegalovirus status using the catalog of TCR beta chain sequences. V and J gene assignment, in a later analysis, came from comparing TCR nucleotide sequences with IMGT/GENE-DB human TR gene sequences. Using the TCRdist pipeline, a later analysis assigned CDR3 sequences along with most-parsimonious VDJ recombination scenarios. In a later analysis, each TCR beta chain was defined by its CDR3 amino acid sequence together with its V-gene family, and reads without a unique V-gene family were excluded. In a later analysis, approximately 640 highly shared, low-generation-probability nucleotide sequences were removed to address suspected cross-contamination and a sequencing artifact. In a later analysis, a clonal expansion index for each public chain was calculated from normalized within-repertoire ranks of inferred template counts. A later analysis computed generation probabilities with a VDJ recombination model fitted to out-of-frame rearrangements, and checked the results against IGoR. Hypergeometric tests were used in a later analysis to score TCR-TCR, TCR-HLA and TCR-CMV co-occurrence, with a repertoire-size bias correction applied to the TCR pairs. A later analysis estimated false discovery rates by permuting HLA or CMV assignments 20 times. A later analysis grouped co-occurring TCRs with DBSCAN, adding TCRdist sequence similarity when clustering within HLA-allele-positive subsets. Repertoires with fewer than 30,000 or more than 120,000 public chains, plus five repertoires with anomalous nucleotide sharing, were excluded from co-occurrence clustering. Not all clones reach the TCRdb copy of this immuneACCESS table, which keeps in-frame sequences only. Checked studies attribute under half of the gap to unresolved V genes and leave the rest unexplained. V and J calls plus clone size are reproduced from that table; the DNA served to infer D and trimming. For this sample there are under 150,000 clones; about 79% appear just once. The leading ten clones occupy more than 2.5% of the sample.

The sequencing sample was made of PBMCs. The receptor chain draws on TRBV28 and TRBJ2-4, with TRBD2 tentatively as D gene (6 bases match). The TCR comes from a male donor in good health and CMV-seronegative. The DNA sequence is given as TGTGCCTGTCGTCGGGGAGGCAAAAACATTCAGTACTTC. It encodes CACRRGGKNIQYF.